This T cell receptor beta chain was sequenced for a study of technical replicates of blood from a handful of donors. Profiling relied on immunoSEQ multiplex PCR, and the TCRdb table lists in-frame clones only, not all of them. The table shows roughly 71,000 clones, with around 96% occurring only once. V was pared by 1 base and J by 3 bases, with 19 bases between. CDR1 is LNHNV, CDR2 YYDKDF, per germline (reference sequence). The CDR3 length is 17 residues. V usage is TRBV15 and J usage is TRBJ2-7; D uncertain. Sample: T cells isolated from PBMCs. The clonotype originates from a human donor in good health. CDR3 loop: CATSRGRPAVPNYEQYF. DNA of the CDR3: TGTGCCACCAGCAGAGGTCGTCCGGCGGTACCCAACTACGAGCAGTACTTC.